This TCR beta chain was obtained from a study of T cells after yellow fever vaccination. Study information: Where fractions had low cell numbers, libraries were prepared from them with the SMART-Seq v4 Ultra Low Input RNA kit.

Looked up from germline, CDR1 is SQVTM and CDR2 is ANQGSEA. V was pared by 6 bases and J by 0 bases, with 19 bases between. The CDR3 contains 16 residues. MiXCR, run by TCRdb on the 5' RACE reads, gives a single entry per CDR3 protein. The top ten hold approximately 39% of the sample, which has 130,000 or so distinct CDR3 sequences, around 15% seen once. This clonotype has a handful of counts. The sample here was CD8+ T cells sorted from PBMCs, taken 5 days after the yellow fever booster vaccination. The receptor was derived from a man aged 18 to 30 who received the YFV17D yellow fever vaccine. The rearrangement joins TRBV29-1 to TRBJ2-3; D may be TRBD1 (6 bases). The CDR3 nucleotides read TGCAGCGTCTTTGGAGAGGGGGACCTTAGCACAGATACGCAGTATTTT. It specifies CSVFGEGDLSTDTQYF.